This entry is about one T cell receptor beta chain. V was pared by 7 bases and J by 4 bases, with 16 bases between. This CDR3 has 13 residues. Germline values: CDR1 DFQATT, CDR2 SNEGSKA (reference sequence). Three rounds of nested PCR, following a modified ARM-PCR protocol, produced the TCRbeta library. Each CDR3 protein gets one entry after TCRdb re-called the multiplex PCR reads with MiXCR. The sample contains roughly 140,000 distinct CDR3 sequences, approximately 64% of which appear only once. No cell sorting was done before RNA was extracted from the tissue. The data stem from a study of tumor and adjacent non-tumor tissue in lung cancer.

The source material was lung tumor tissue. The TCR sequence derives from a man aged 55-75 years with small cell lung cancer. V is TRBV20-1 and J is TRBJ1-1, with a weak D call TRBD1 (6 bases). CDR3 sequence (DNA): TGCAGTGTTAGTGAGGGGGATGGCACTGAAGCTTTCTTT. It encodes CSVSEGDGTEAFF.